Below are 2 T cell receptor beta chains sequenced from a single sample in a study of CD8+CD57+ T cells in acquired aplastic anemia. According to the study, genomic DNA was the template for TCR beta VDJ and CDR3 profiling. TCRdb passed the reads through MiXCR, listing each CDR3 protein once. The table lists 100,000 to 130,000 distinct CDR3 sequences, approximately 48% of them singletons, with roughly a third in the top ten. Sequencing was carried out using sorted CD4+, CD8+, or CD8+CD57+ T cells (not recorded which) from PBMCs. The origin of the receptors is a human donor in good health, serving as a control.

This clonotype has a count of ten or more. The CDR3 bases are TGTGCCAGCGCGTACGTGACCGGTGCGGCTAACTATGGCTACACCTTC. It yields the protein CASAYVTGAANYGYTF. The V and J genes are TRBV12-3 or TRBV12-4 and TRBJ1-2, with no clear D. V was trimmed by 8 bases and J by 0 bases, leaving 19 bases between them. The CDR3 is 16 amino acids.

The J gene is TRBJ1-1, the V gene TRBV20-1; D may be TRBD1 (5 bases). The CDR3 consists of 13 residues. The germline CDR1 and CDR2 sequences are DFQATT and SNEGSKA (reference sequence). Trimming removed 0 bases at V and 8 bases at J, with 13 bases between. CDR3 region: CSARDWGWAEAFF. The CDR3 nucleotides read TGCAGTGCTAGAGATTGGGGGTGGGCCGAAGCTTTCTTT.